This TCR beta chain was sequenced in a study of low-dose radiotherapy and immunotherapy resistance in tumors. Study context: A total of 13 Gy over 26 weeks was given to Cohort 2 as 1 Gy per fraction every two weeks.

Priming of first-strand cDNA relied on TRAV- and TRBV-specific primers (covering alpha and beta chains). For amplifying TCRs, the PCR ran for about 20 cycles with Phusion, which was used together with a constant-region primer and the adapter on the V primers. TCRdb itself ran the reads through MiXCR, one entry per CDR3 protein. The repertoire holds more than 50,000 distinct CDR3 sequences, with roughly 24% as singletons. Time point in this sample: before trial treatment. Advanced solid tumors lacking tumor-infiltrating lymphocytes were present in eligible patients. The length of the CDR3 is 13 residues. As to this clonotype: The junction departs from germline at one end; a sequencing error may be responsible.

This sequence originates from a male donor with prostate cancer. V usage is TRBV5-3 and J usage is TRBJ2-7, with D tentatively TRBD1 (6 bases). TRBV5-3 belongs to the ORF category, with a function that is uncertain. This material consisted of PBMCs, taken before treatment. For the CDR3, the DNA is TGCGCCAGCAGCTTTGGGACATCCTACGAGCAGTACTTC. Residues: CASSFGTSYEQYF.